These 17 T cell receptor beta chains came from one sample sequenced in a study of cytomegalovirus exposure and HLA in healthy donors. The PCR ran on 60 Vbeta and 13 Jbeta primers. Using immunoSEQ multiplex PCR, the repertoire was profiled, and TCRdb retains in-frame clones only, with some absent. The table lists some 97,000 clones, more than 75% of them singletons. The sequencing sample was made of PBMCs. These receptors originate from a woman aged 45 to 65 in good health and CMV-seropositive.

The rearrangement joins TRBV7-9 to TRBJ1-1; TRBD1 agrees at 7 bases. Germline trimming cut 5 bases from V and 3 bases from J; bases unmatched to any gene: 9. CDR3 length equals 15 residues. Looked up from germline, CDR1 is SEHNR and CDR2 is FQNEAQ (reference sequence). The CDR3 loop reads CASSPQSGQDTEAFF. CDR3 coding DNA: TGTGCCAGCAGCCCTCAATCCGGACAGGACACTGAAGCTTTCTTT.

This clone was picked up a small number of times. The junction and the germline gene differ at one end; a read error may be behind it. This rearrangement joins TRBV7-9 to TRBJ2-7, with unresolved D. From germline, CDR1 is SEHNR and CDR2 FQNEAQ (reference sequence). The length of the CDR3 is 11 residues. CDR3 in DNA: TGTTCCAGCAGCTTCGCCTACGAGCAGTACTTC. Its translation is CSSSFAYEQYF.

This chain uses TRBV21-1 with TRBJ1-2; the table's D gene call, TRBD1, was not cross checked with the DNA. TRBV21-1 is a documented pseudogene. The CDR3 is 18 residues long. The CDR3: CASSKGQSGDRPNYGYTF. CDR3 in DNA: TGTGCCAGCAGCAAAGGCCAATCAGGGGACAGGCCTAACTATGGCTACACCTTC.

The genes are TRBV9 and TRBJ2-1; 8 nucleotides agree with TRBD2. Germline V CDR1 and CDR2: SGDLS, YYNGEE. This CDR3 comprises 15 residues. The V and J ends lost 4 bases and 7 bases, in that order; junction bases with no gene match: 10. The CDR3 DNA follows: TGTGCCAGCAGCCCGAGCGGGGGCCCCCGGAATGAGCAGTTCTTC. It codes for CASSPSGGPRNEQFF.

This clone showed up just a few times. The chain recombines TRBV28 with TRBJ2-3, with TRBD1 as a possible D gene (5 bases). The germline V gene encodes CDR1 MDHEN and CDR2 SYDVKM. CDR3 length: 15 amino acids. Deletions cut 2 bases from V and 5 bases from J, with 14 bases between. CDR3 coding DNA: TGTGCCAGCAGTTTACAGGGATGGCACGGAGATACGCAGTATTTT. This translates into CASSLQGWHGDTQYF.

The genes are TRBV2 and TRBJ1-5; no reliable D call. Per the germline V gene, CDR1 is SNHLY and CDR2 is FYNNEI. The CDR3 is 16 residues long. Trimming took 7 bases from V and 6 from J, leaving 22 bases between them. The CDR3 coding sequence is TGTGCCAGCAATCCGGGGTACGTTGATGATGGTCAGCCCCAGCATTTT. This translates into CASNPGYVDDGQPQHF.

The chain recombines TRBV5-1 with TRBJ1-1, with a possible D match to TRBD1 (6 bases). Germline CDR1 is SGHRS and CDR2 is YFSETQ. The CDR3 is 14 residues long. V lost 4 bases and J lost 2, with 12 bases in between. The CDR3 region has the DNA TGCGCCAGCAGCACGACAGGACGTAACACTGAAGCTTTCTTT. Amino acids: CASSTTGRNTEAFF.

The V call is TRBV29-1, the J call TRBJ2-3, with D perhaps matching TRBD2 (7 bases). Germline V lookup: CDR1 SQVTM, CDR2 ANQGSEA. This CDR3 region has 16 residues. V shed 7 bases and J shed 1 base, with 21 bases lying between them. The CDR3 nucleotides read TGCAGCGCACAGGCCGGGGGGCGTCCCGGCACAGATACGCAGTATTTT. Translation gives CSAQAGGRPGTDTQYF.

The CDR3 here is CASSWLAGSYEQYF. CDR3 coding DNA: TGCGCCAGCAGCTGGTTAGCGGGGAGCTACGAGCAGTACTTC. The V gene is TRBV5-1, the J gene TRBJ2-7; 8 bases line up with TRBD2. The CDR3 extends over 14 amino acids. Losses at the gene ends were 3 bases for V and 3 bases for J; bases not matched to a gene: 5. Per the germline V gene, CDR1 is SGHRS and CDR2 is YFSETQ.

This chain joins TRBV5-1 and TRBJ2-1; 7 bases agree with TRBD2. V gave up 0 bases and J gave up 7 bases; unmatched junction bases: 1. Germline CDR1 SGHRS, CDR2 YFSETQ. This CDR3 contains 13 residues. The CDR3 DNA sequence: TGCGCCAGCAGCTTGGCCGGGGGGAATGAGCAGTTCTTC. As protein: CASSLAGGNEQFF.

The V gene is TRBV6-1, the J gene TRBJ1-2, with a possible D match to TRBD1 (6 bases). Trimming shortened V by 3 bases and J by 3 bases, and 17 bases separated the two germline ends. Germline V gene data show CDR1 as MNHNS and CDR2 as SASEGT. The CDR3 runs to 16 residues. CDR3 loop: CASSERYTGRDYGYTF. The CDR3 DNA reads TGTGCCAGCAGTGAGAGATATACAGGGAGAGACTATGGCTACACCTTC.

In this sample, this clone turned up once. CDR3 sequence (DNA): TGTGCCAGCAGCTTAAGAGGCGAGCAGTACTTC. Amino acids: CASSLRGEQYF. The gene calls are TRBV7-9 and TRBJ2-7; D unresolved. V was cut by 2 bases and J by 6 bases, with 5 bases left in between. The V gene's germline CDR1 is SEHNR and CDR2 FQNEAQ (reference sequence). This CDR3 is 11 amino acids long.

This CDR3 is CASSLGQTSYEQYF. The CDR3 DNA reads as TGTGCCAGCAGTTTAGGACAGACCTCCTACGAGCAGTACTTC. The rearrangement links TRBV27 to TRBJ2-7, with D possibly TRBD1 on 6 matching bases. Trimming shortened V by 2 bases and J by 0 bases, and 8 bases separated the two germline ends. Per germline, CDR1 MNHEY and CDR2 SMNVEV (reference sequence). This CDR3 is 14 amino acids long.

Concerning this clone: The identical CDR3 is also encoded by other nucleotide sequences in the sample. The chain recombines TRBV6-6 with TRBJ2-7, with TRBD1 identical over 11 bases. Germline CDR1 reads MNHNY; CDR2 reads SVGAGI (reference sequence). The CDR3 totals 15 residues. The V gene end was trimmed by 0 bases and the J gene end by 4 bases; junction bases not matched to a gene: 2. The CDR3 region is CASSYSGTGGYEQYF. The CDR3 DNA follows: TGTGCCAGCAGTTACTCAGGGACAGGGGGGTACGAGCAGTACTTC.

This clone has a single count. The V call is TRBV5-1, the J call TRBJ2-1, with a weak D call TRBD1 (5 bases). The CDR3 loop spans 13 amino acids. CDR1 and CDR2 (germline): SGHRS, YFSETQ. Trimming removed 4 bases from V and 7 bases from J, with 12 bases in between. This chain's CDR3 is CASSQPPGNEQFF. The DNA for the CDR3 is TGCGCCAGCAGCCAGCCCCCAGGGAATGAGCAGTTCTTC.

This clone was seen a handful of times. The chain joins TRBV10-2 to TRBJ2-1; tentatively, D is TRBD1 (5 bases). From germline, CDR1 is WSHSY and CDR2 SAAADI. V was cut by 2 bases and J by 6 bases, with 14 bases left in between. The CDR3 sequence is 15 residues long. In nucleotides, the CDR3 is TGCGCCAGCAGTGAGGTCTGGCAGGGCGGCAATGAGCAGTTCTTC. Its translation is CASSEVWQGGNEQFF.

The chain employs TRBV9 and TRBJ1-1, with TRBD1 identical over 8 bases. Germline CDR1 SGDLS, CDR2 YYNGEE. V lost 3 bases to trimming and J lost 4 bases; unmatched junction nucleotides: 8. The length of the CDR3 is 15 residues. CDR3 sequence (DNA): TGTGCCAGCAGCGCGGAACACAGGGGGGCCACTGAAGCTTTCTTT. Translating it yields CASSAEHRGATEAFF.